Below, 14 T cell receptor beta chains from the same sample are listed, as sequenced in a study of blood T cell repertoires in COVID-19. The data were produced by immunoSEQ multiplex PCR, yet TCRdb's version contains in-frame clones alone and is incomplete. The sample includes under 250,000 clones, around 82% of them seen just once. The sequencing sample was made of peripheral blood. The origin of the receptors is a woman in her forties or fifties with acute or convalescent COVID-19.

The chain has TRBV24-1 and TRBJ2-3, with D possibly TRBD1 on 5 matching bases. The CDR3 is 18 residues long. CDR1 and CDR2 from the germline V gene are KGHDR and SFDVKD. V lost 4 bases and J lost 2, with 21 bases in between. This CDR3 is CATSDPLGRGINTDTQYF. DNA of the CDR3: TGTGCCACCAGTGACCCTCTCGGTAGGGGTATTAACACAGATACGCAGTATTTT.

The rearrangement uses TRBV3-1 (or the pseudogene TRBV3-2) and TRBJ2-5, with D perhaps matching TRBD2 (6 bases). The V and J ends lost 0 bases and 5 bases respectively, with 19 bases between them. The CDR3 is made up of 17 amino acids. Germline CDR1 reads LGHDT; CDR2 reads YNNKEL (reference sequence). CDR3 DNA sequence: TGTGCCAGCAGCCAAGAGGGGAGGCTACCGTGGACGGAGACCCAGTACTTC. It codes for CASSQEGRLPWTETQYF.

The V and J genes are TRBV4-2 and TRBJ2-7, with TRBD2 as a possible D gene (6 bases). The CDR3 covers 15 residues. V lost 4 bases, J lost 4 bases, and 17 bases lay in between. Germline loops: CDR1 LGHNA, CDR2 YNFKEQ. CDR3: CASSPIAEGPYEQYF. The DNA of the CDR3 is TGTGCCAGCAGCCCCATAGCGGAAGGGCCGTACGAGCAGTACTTC.

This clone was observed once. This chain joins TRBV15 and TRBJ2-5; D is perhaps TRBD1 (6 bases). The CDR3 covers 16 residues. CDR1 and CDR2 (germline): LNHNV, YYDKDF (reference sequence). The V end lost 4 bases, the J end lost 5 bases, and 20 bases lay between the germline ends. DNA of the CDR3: TGTGCCACCAGCAAAGGGGCAGGGGTTACCGGCGAGACCCAGTACTTC. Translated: CATSKGAGVTGETQYF.

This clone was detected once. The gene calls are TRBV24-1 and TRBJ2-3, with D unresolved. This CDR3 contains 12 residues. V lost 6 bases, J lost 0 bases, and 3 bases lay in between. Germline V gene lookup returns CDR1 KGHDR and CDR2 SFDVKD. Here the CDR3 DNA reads TGTGCCACCAGTCCGAGCACAGATACGCAGTATTTT. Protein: CATSPSTDTQYF.

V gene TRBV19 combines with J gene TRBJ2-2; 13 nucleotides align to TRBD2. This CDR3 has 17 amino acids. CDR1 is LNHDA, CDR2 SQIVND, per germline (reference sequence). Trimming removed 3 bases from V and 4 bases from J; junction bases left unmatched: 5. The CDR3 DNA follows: TGTGCCAGTAGTATCCGGACTAGCGGGAGTAGCACCGGGGAGCTGTTTTTT. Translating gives CASSIRTSGSSTGELFF. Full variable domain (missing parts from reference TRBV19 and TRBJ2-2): DGGITQSPKYLFRKEGQNVTLSCEQNLNHDAMYWYRQDPGQGLRLIYYSQIVNDFQKGDIAEGYSVSREKKESFPLTVTSAQKNPTAFYLCASSIRTSGSSTGELFFGEGSRLTVL.

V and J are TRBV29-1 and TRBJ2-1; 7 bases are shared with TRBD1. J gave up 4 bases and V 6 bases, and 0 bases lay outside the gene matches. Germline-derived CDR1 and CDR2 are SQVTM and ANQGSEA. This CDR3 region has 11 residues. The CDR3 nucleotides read TGCAGCGTGACAGGGTACAATGAGCAGTTCTTC. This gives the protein CSVTGYNEQFF.

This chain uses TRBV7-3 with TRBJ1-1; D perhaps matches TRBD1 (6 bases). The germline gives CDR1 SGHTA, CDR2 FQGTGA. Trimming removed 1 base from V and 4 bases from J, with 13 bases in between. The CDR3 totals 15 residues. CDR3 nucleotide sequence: TGTGCCAGCAGCTTAAATGTCCAGGGGAGCACTGAAGCTTTCTTT. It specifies CASSLNVQGSTEAFF. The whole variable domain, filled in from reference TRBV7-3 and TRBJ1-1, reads GAGVSQTPSNKVTEKGKYVELRCDPISGHTALYWYRQSLGQGPEFLIYFQGTGAADDSGLPNDRFFAVRPEGSVSTLKIQRTERGDSAVYLCASSLNVQGSTEAFFGQGTRLTVV.

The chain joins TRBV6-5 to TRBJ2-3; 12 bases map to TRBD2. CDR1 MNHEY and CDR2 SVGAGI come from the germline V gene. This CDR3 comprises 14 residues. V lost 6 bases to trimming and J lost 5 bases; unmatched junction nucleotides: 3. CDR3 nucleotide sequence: TGTGCCAGCAGGACTAGCGGGAGATTAGATACGCAGTATTTT. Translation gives CASRTSGRLDTQYF.

The CDR3 DNA is TGTGCCAGCAGTTTGAGGGGGAAAGGCGGGAGCAATCAGCCCCAGCATTTT. This codes for CASSLRGKGGSNQPQHF. The V and J genes are TRBV28 and TRBJ1-5; the D gene is possibly TRBD1 (6 bases). The CDR3 runs 17 residues. The V and J ends lost 3 bases and 1 base respectively, with 16 bases between them. In germline, CDR1 is MDHEN, CDR2 SYDVKM. Supplemented by reference TRBV28 and TRBJ1-5, the full variable domain reads DVKVTQSSRYLVKRTGEKVFLECVQDMDHENMFWYRQDPGLGLRLIYFSYDVKMKEKGDIPEGYSVSREKKERFSLILESASTNQTSMYLCASSLRGKGGSNQPQHFGDGTRLSIL.

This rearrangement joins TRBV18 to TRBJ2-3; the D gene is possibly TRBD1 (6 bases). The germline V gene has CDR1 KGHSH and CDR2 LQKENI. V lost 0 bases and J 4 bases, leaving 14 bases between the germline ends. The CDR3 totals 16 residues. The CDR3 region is CASSPPVAGVADTQYF. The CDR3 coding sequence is TGTGCCAGCTCACCACCTGTGGCAGGGGTGGCAGATACGCAGTATTTT. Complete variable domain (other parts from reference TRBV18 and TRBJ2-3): NAGVMQNPRHLVRRRGQEARLRCSPMKGHSHVYWYRQLPEEGLKFMVYLQKENIIDESGMPKERFSAEFPKEGPSILRIQQVVRGDSAAYFCASSPPVAGVADTQYFGPGTRLTVL.

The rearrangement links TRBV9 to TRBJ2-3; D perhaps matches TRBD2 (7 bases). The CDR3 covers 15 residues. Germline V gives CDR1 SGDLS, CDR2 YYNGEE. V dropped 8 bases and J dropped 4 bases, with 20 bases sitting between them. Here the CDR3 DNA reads TGTGCCAGTGGAGGGGGGAGCGGACTAGCAGATACGCAGTATTTT. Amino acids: CASGGGSGLADTQYF. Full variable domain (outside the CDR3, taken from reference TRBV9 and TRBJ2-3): DSGVTQTPKHLITATGQRVTLRCSPRSGDLSVYWYQQSLDQGLQFLIQYYNGEERAKGNILERFSAQQFPDLHSELNLSSLELGDSALYFCASGGGSGLADTQYFGPGTRLTVL.

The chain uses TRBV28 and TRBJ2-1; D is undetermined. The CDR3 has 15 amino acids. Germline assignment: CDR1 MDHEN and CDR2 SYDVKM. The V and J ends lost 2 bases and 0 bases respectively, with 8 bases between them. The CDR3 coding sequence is TGTGCCAGCAGTTTAGTGGCAAGCTCCTACAATGAGCAGTTCTTC. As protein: CASSLVASSYNEQFF.

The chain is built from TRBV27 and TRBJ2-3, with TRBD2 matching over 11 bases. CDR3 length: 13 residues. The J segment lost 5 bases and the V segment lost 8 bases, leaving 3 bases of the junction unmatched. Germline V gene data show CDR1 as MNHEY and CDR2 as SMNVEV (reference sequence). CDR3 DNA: TGTGCCAGCCGGACTAGCGGGCTAGATACGCAGTATTTT. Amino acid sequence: CASRTSGLDTQYF.